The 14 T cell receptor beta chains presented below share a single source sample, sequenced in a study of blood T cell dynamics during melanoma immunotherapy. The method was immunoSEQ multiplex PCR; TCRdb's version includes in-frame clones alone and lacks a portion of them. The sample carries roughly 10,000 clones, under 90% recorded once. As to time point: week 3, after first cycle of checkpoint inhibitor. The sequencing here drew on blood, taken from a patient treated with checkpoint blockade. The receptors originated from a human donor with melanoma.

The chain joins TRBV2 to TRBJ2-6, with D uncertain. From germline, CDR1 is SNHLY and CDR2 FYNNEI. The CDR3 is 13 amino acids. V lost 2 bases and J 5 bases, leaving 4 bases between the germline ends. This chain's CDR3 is CASSELRANVLTF. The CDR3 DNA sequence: TGTGCCAGCAGTGAATTACGGGCCAACGTCCTGACTTTC.

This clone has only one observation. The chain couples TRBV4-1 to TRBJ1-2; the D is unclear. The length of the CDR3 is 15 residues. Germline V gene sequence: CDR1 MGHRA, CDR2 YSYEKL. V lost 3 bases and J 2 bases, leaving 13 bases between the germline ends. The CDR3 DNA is TGCGCCAGCAGCCAGGGGAGAGCGGTAAACTATGGCTACACCTTC. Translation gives CASSQGRAVNYGYTF.

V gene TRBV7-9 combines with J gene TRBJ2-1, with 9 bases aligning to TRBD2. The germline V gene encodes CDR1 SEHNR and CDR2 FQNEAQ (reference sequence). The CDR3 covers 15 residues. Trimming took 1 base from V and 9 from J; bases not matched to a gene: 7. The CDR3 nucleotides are TGTGCCAGCAGCTTAGGGCTAGCGGGACGGGGTGAGCAGTTCTTC. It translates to CASSLGLAGRGEQFF.

Written as DNA, the CDR3 is TGTGCCAGCAGTCCACTAGCGGGAGACCGAATCGGGGAGCTGTTTTTT. Protein: CASSPLAGDRIGELFF. The rearrangement uses TRBV27 and TRBJ2-2; 11 bases line up with TRBD2. This CDR3 comprises 16 residues. Germline V lookup: CDR1 MNHEY, CDR2 SMNVEV (reference sequence). Trimming removed 5 bases from V and 7 bases from J; junction bases left unmatched: 9.

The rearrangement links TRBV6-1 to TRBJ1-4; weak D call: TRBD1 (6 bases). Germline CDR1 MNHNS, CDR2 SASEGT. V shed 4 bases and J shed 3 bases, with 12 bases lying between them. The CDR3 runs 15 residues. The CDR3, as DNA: TGTGCCAGCAGTGTCGACAGGTTCTCTAATGAAAAACTGTTTTTT. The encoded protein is CASSVDRFSNEKLFF.

The CDR3 spells CSARVGDTQYF. The CDR3, as DNA: TGCAGTGCTCGGGTAGGAGATACGCAGTATTTT. The chain recombines TRBV20-1 with TRBJ2-3; D is uncertain. CDR1 and CDR2 (germline): DFQATT, SNEGSKA (reference sequence). The CDR3 consists of 11 residues. V was trimmed by 5 bases and J by 5 bases, leaving 8 bases between them.

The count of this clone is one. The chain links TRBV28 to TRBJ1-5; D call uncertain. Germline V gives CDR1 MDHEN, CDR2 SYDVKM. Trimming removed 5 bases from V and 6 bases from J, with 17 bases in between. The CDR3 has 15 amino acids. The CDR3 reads CASSPGSGWVQPQHF. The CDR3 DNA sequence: TGTGCCAGCAGTCCTGGATCGGGGTGGGTTCAGCCCCAGCATTTT.

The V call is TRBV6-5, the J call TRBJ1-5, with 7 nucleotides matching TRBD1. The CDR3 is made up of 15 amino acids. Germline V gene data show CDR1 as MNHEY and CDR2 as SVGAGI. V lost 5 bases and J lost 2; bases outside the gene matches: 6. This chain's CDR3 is CASSHRRGGNQPQHF. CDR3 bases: TGTGCCAGCAGTCACCGCAGGGGGGGCAATCAGCCCCAGCATTTT.

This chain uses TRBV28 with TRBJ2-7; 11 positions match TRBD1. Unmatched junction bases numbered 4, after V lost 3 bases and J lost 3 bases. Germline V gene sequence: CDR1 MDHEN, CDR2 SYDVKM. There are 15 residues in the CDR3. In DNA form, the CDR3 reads TGTGCCAGCAGTTTCGGGACAGGGGGGTACTACGAGCAGTACTTC. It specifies CASSFGTGGYYEQYF.

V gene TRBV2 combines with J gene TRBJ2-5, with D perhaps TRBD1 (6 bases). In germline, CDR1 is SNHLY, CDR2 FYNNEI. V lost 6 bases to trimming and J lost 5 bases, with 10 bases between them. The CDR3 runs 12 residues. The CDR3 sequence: CASSQGMETQYF. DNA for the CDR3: TGTGCCAGCAGCCAGGGGATGGAGACCCAGTACTTC.

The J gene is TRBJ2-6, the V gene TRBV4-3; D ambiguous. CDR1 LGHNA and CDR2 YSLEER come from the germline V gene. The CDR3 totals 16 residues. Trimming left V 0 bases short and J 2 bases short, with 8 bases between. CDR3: CASSQDNGPGANVLTF. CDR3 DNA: TGCGCCAGCAGCCAAGATAACGGGCCTGGGGCCAACGTCCTGACTTTC.

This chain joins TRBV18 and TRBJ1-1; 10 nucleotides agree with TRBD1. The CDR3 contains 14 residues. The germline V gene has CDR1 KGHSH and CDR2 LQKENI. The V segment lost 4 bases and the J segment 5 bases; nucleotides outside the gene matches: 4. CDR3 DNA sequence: TGTGCCAGCTCACGTGGACAGGGGGAGACTGAAGCTTTCTTT. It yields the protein CASSRGQGETEAFF.

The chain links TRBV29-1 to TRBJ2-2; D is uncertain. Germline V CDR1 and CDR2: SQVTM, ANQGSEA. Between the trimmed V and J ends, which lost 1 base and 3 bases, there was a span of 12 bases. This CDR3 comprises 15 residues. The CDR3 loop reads CSVEGVSAHTGELFF. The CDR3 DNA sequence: TGCAGCGTTGAAGGGGTGTCCGCGCACACCGGGGAGCTGTTTTTT.

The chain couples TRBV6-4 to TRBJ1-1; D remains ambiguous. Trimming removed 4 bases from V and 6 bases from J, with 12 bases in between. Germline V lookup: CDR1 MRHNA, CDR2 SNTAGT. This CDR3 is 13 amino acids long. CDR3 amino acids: CASSAGSPSEAFF. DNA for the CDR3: TGTGCCAGCAGTGCGGGCAGTCCGTCTGAAGCTTTCTTT.